What follows are 29 T cell receptor beta chains derived from one specimen sequenced in a study of Ad26.COV2.S vaccination and SARS-CoV-2 variants. The method was immunoSEQ multiplex PCR; TCRdb's version includes in-frame clones alone and lacks a portion of them. The repertoire holds roughly 700,000 clones, with more than 80% as singletons. Treatment given: some 20 received Ad26.COV2.S at low or high dose, single or two shots; several received placebo; per-sample allocation not given. Sampling was done on day 63 after the first vaccine or placebo injection. Here the sequenced sample was peripheral blood, taken in a trial of Ad26.COV2.S vaccine versus placebo. These receptors all stem from a person aged 18 to 59 who received the Ad26.COV2.S COVID-19 vaccine or a placebo.

The chain is built from TRBV5-1 and TRBJ2-2, with unresolved D. This CDR3 has 16 residues. Germline V gene data show CDR1 as SGHRS and CDR2 as YFSETQ. Trimming pared 4 bases from V and 0 bases from J, leaving 13 bases between. CDR3 loop: CASSEKRMTNTGELFF. The CDR3 nucleotides read TGCGCCAGCAGCGAGAAACGGATGACGAACACCGGGGAGCTGTTTTTT. Based on the CDR3 plus reference TRBV5-1 and TRBJ2-2, the full variable domain is KAGVTQTPRYLIKTRGQQVTLSCSPISGHRSVSWYQQTPGQGLQFLFEYFSETQRNKGNFPGRFSGRQFSNSRSEMNVSTLELGDSALYLCASSEKRMTNTGELFFGEGSRLTVL.

The chain carries TRBV7-9 and TRBJ2-1; D unclear. CDR1 and CDR2 (germline): SEHNR, FQNEAQ (reference sequence). This CDR3 has 14 residues. The V gene lost 10 bases and the J gene lost 2 bases, with 15 bases spanning the gap. CDR3: CATQNGLPYNEQFF. CDR3 sequence (DNA): TGTGCCACCCAGAATGGCCTTCCCTACAATGAGCAGTTCTTC.

The count of this clone is one. The gene calls are TRBV7-2 and TRBJ2-1; D is perhaps TRBD2 (6 bases). V lost 1 base to trimming and J lost 4 bases, with 8 bases between them. The CDR3 is 14 residues long. Germline CDR1 and CDR2: SGHTA and FQGNSA. CDR3 bases: TGTGCCAGCAGCTTAGGGCGGGAATACAATGAGCAGTTCTTC. Its protein product is CASSLGREYNEQFF.

The chain employs TRBV12-3 or TRBV12-4 and TRBJ2-3, with D uncertain. Trimming left V 6 bases short and J 4 bases short, with 11 bases between. The CDR3 totals 13 residues. The CDR3 bases are TGTGCCAGCAGCCCCCCGTATCCAGATACGCAGTATTTT. Its translation: CASSPPYPDTQYF.

This clone was recorded once. This chain connects TRBV4-2 to TRBJ1-1; no reliable D call. Per germline, CDR1 LGHNA and CDR2 YNFKEQ. V was shortened by 0 bases and J by 4 bases, with 6 bases between the two germline ends. The CDR3 runs to 13 residues. CDR3 region: CASSQDGGTEAFF. DNA of the CDR3: TGTGCCAGCAGCCAAGATGGCGGCACTGAAGCTTTCTTT.

As to this clone: A junction end diverges from the germline sequence, so it may reflect a read error. J is TRBJ2-7 and V is TRBV6-6, with D possibly TRBD2 on 10 matching bases. The CDR3 runs to 16 residues. Germline CDR1 and CDR2: MNHNY and SVGAGI (reference sequence). The CDR3 nucleotides read TGTGCCAGCAGTAAAAGACAGGGGGGTCTAGCGGGAGATGTAAACTTC. Its translation is CASSKRQGGLAGDVNF.

CDR3 bases: TGTGCCAGCAGCCTCACCACAGGGCCTGGTCAGCCCCAGCATTTT. It specifies CASSLTTGPGQPQHF. V is TRBV6-5 and J is TRBJ1-5; TRBD1 might be the D (6 bases). Between the trimmed V and J ends, which lost 6 bases and 6 bases, there was a span of 18 bases. Per the germline V gene, CDR1 is MNHEY and CDR2 is SVGAGI. This CDR3 has 15 amino acids.

V and J are TRBV5-1 and TRBJ2-7; TRBD1 agrees at 11 bases. V lost 0 bases to trimming and J lost 2 bases; unmatched junction nucleotides: 1. The CDR3 loop spans 15 amino acids. Per germline, CDR1 SGHRS and CDR2 YFSETQ. This CDR3 reads CASSLAGQGAYEQYF. CDR3 DNA sequence: TGCGCCAGCAGCTTGGCGGGACAGGGGGCCTACGAGCAGTACTTC.

This chain joins TRBV29-1 and TRBJ2-5; D is ambiguous. This CDR3 is 16 amino acids long. The germline V gene has CDR1 SQVTM and CDR2 ANQGSEA. Trimming took off 4 bases at V and 3 bases at J, with 21 bases between the two ends. The DNA for the CDR3 is TGCAGCGTTGGGGGAAAGAGTGCTTCCGGCAAAGAGACCCAGTACTTC. Its protein product is CSVGGKSASGKETQYF.

This rearrangement joins TRBV4-2 to TRBJ1-3; TRBD1 is a possible D gene (5 bases). With 3 bases removed from V and 2 bases from J, the gap between germline ends came to 17 bases. The CDR3 has 17 amino acids. Germline V gives CDR1 LGHNA, CDR2 YNFKEQ. CDR3 protein: CASSQLGVLGAGNTIYF. The CDR3 DNA is TGTGCCAGCAGCCAGTTGGGTGTACTGGGGGCTGGAAACACCATATATTTT.

With respect to this clone: This likely came from a read error, as a far larger clone is one base away. The V and J genes are TRBV27 and TRBJ1-5; tentative D call: TRBD1 (6 bases). The CDR3 loop spans 16 amino acids. Germline V gives CDR1 MNHEY, CDR2 SMNVEV (reference sequence). The chain's CDR3 is CANSLGGRQPNQPQHF. The DNA for the CDR3 is TGTGCCAACAGTCTGGGGGGCCGCCAACCAAATCAGCCCCAGCATTTT.

The V and J genes are TRBV19 and TRBJ1-2, with 8 bases identical to TRBD1. Losses at the gene ends were 5 bases for V and 7 bases for J; bases not matched to a gene: 3. The CDR3 extends over 12 amino acids. Germline-derived CDR1 and CDR2 are LNHDA and SQIVND (reference sequence). CDR3: CASSGTGSGYTF. The CDR3 DNA reads as TGTGCCAGTAGTGGGACAGGATCTGGCTACACCTTC.

As concerns this clone: Other nucleotide sequences in the sample specify the same CDR3. The chain carries TRBV19 and TRBJ1-1; D is unresolved. With 3 bases removed from V and 1 base from J, the gap between germline ends came to 6 bases. This CDR3 contains 13 residues. Germline values: CDR1 LNHDA, CDR2 SQIVND (reference sequence). CDR3 amino acids: CASSISGNTEAFF. The CDR3 coding sequence is TGTGCCAGTAGTATTTCAGGGAACACTGAAGCTTTCTTT.

The chain combines TRBV9 with TRBJ2-7; 11 nucleotides agree with TRBD2. The CDR3 extends over 14 amino acids. After removal of 0 bases from V and 7 bases from J, the junction contained 3 bases not matched to a gene. Germline CDR1 reads SGDLS; CDR2 reads YYNGEE. CDR3 residues: CASSVGLAGGEQYF. Written as DNA, the CDR3 is TGTGCCAGCAGCGTAGGGCTAGCGGGGGGTGAGCAGTACTTC.

This chain links TRBV19 with TRBJ2-7, with 9 bases that match TRBD1. V trimming: 5 bases; J trimming: 2 bases; junction bases outside the gene matches: 4. CDR1 LNHDA and CDR2 SQIVND come from the germline V gene (reference sequence). The CDR3 is made up of 14 amino acids. The DNA for the CDR3 is TGTGCCAGTAGTGTACGGACAGGGGCCTACGAGCAGTACTTC. It translates to CASSVRTGAYEQYF.

This clone was counted a single time. The chain is built from TRBV7-9 and TRBJ2-3; 12 bases fit TRBD2. Germline assignment: CDR1 SEHNR and CDR2 FQNEAQ (reference sequence). CDR3 length equals 17 residues. Germline trimming cut 5 bases from V and 1 base from J; bases unmatched to any gene: 7. The CDR3 DNA reads as TGTGCCAGCAGCCCCGAACTAGCGGGGGGCCGCACAGATACGCAGTATTTT. Protein: CASSPELAGGRTDTQYF.

J is TRBJ1-5 and V is TRBV27; D not resolved. This CDR3 spans 14 amino acids. Deletions cut 4 bases from V and 3 bases from J, with 10 bases between. Germline V gene data show CDR1 as MNHEY and CDR2 as SMNVEV (reference sequence). The CDR3 DNA reads TGTGCCAGCAGTTCCCCCAGTCTCAATCAGCCCCAGCATTTT. It encodes CASSSPSLNQPQHF.

The chain joins TRBV6-5 to TRBJ2-1, with D tentatively TRBD2 (5 bases). Germline values: CDR1 MNHEY, CDR2 SVGAGI. This CDR3 is 13 amino acids long. V was shortened by 2 bases and J by 8 bases, with 10 bases between the two germline ends. CDR3 sequence (DNA): TGTGCCAGCAGTTACAGGGAGTTGGATGAGCAGTTCTTC. This sequence encodes CASSYRELDEQFF.

This clone turned up a few times. The rearrangement uses TRBV25-1 and TRBJ2-1; D is unclear. This CDR3 has 12 amino acids. Per germline, CDR1 MGHDK and CDR2 SYGVNS. V lost 6 bases to trimming and J lost 5 bases, with 8 bases between them. The CDR3 protein is CASSLSDNEQFF. CDR3 sequence (DNA): TGTGCCAGCAGCCTCAGCGACAATGAGCAGTTCTTC.

The V gene is TRBV7-6, the J gene TRBJ2-7; D could derive from TRBD1 or TRBD2 (7 bases each). The CDR3 spans 15 residues. V was trimmed by 3 bases and J by 2 bases, leaving 14 bases between them. Germline loops: CDR1 SGHVS, CDR2 FNYEAQ. CDR3 in DNA: TGTGCCAGCAGCTTTCTCAGCGGGACAGCCTACGAGCAGTACTTC. This gives the protein CASSFLSGTAYEQYF.

Of note for this clone: Relative to the germline gene, one junction end is altered; a read error may explain this. This chain links TRBV7-7 with TRBJ2-3, with 7 bases fitting TRBD2. The germline CDR1 and CDR2 sequences are SSHAT and FNYEAQ (reference sequence). The length of the CDR3 is 15 residues. CDR3 nucleotides: TGTGCTAGCAGCCCTGGACTAGGGCCCACAGATACGCAGTATTTT. This sequence encodes CASSPGLGPTDTQYF.

The chain recombines TRBV15 with TRBJ1-5; D unresolved. This CDR3 is 13 amino acids long. Per the germline V gene, CDR1 is LNHNV and CDR2 is YYDKDF (reference sequence). V was clipped by 0 bases and J by 6 bases, with 6 bases between them. The CDR3 bases are TGTGCCACCAGCAGAGATCGGAGTCAGCCCCAGCATTTT. Translating gives CATSRDRSQPQHF.

The CDR3 nucleotides read TGTGCCAGCAGCTCCGGAGTTACCCGTCCGGCGGGCTACACCTTC. It codes for CASSSGVTRPAGYTF. The chain combines TRBV5-8 with TRBJ1-2, with D unresolved. V was clipped by 3 bases and J by 8 bases, with 20 bases between them. Per the germline V gene, CDR1 is SGHTS and CDR2 is YDEGEE. The CDR3 totals 15 residues.

Regarding this clone: Other DNA variants within this sample encode the same CDR3. V is TRBV5-1 and J is TRBJ2-2; a weak D match, TRBD1 (5 bases). V was trimmed by 0 bases and J by 0 bases, leaving 9 bases between them. The CDR3 extends over 16 amino acids. Germline CDR1 and CDR2: SGHRS and YFSETQ. CDR3: CASSLAVGANTGELFF. For the CDR3, the DNA is TGCGCCAGCAGCTTGGCGGTAGGGGCGAACACCGGGGAGCTGTTTTTT. The entire variable domain, with the rest obtained from reference TRBV5-1 and TRBJ2-2, is as follows: KAGVTQTPRYLIKTRGQQVTLSCSPISGHRSVSWYQQTPGQGLQFLFEYFSETQRNKGNFPGRFSGRQFSNSRSEMNVSTLELGDSALYLCASSLAVGANTGELFFGEGSRLTVL.

The rearrangement uses TRBV10-1 and TRBJ2-2; no reliable D call. V lost 4 bases to trimming and J lost 1 base, with 7 bases between them. The length of the CDR3 is 14 residues. The germline V gene encodes CDR1 WNHNN and CDR2 SYGVQD (reference sequence). The CDR3 spells CASSALENTGELFF. The CDR3 DNA reads as TGCGCCAGCAGTGCCCTTGAGAACACCGGGGAGCTGTTTTTT.

The chain couples TRBV12-3 or TRBV12-4 to TRBJ2-7; 8 positions match TRBD2. Trimming removed 3 bases from V and 3 bases from J; junction bases left unmatched: 1. CDR3 length equals 13 residues. Here the CDR3 reads CASSLGLVYEQYF. The CDR3 nucleotides are TGTGCCAGCAGTTTGGGACTAGTCTACGAGCAGTACTTC.

The chain carries TRBV27 and TRBJ1-5; 7 nucleotides align to TRBD1. The V segment lost 5 bases and the J segment 5 bases; nucleotides outside the gene matches: 3. CDR1 MNHEY and CDR2 SMNVEV come from the germline V gene (reference sequence). The CDR3 is made up of 13 amino acids. The CDR3 here is CASSNTGDQPQHF. The CDR3 DNA reads as TGTGCCAGCAGTAATACAGGGGATCAGCCCCAGCATTTT.

The J gene is TRBJ2-5, the V gene TRBV6-5; 11 nucleotides line up with TRBD2. The length of the CDR3 is 14 residues. The V gene's germline CDR1 is MNHEY and CDR2 SVGAGI. The trim removed 8 bases at V and 7 bases at J, leaving 9 bases unmatched. CDR3 bases: TGTGCCAGCTATGAGACTAGCGGGACGAGGACCCAGTACTTC. Residues: CASYETSGTRTQYF.

As regards this clone: The sample carries other DNA sequences with the same CDR3. The chain carries TRBV19 and TRBJ2-5, with TRBD1 matching 10 bases. Germline-derived CDR1 and CDR2 are LNHDA and SQIVND (reference sequence). The CDR3 covers 14 residues. The J segment lost 2 bases and the V segment lost 6 bases, leaving 3 bases of the junction unmatched. The CDR3 coding sequence is TGTGCCAGTAGCCGGACAGGGGGGCAAGAGACCCAGTACTTC. Protein product: CASSRTGGQETQYF.